This T cell receptor (beta chain) is from a study of T cell repertoires in cytomegalovirus infection (dated by TCRdb to 2018 to 2020). In terms of the full investigation: Alongside well-studied HLA-B-restricted epitopes, the peptide stimulations were aimed at recently identified HLA-C-restricted CMV epitopes, whose presentation resists viral immunomodulation. The HLA type of each donor mattered for the analysis, because public TCR beta signatures pointed to carriage of CMV infection along with the matching HLA type.

Germline trimming amounts to 7 bases on V and 9 bases on J, with 17 as the count of junction bases outside the gene matches. CDR1 and CDR2 were assigned from the germline V gene as MGHRA and YSYEKL. The CDR3 starts with the cysteine, ends with the phenylalanine, and has 16 residues. The sequence is cut down to CDR3 DNA, 48 bases in frame from base 1. In the case of this clonotype: The clone's antigen remains unknown. One base away there is no much larger clone; base qualities are not given.

For sequencing, an Illumina HiSeq 1500 was employed. Through fastp at Q25 and MiXCR, TCRdb rebuilt clones from the public reads, retaining in-frame beta chains. Under each unique CDR3 protein, matching rows form one entry showing the most common genes and DNA. Present in this sample are approximately 49,000 distinct CDR3 sequences, more than 15% of which were seen just once. Clones ranked in the top ten supply approximately 26% of the sample. The label giving this sample's treatment or condition can be read as: in vitro stimulation with specific CMV peptide epitopes to enrich CMV-specific T cells. The paper as a whole reports these results and caveats: In both this cohort and an independent cohort of 352 donors, the cumulative frequency of public TCR beta family members distinguished carriers of CMV infection plus the relevant HLA type. The ex vivo response was dominated by HLA-C-restricted CMV-specific TCR beta clonotypes, which also provided the single most frequent clonotype in two of eight donors.

The sequence came from a human donor in good health (CMV status not recorded). Some clones in this sample may be carry-over from other donors' samples. The sequence links TRBV4-1 to TRBJ2-1; the junction holds 8 bases that match TRBD1. The starting material was CD8+ T cells from cultured PBMCs, obtained from culture after CMV antigen stimulation. The CDR3 has the sequence CASTQIDRGGILEQFF. The nucleotides are TGCGCCAGCACCCAGATTGACAGGGGAGGCATTCTTGAGCAGTTCTTC.